This entry lists 27 T cell receptor beta chains sequenced from one sample in a study of blood T cell repertoires in COVID-19. TCRdb's table, derived via immunoSEQ multiplex PCR, lists solely in-frame clones and lacks some. The sample has 150,000 or so clones, around 80% seen once; the top ten hold roughly 15%. Sequencing used PBMCs or T cells enriched from blood (not recorded which). Receptor source: a man in his forties or fifties who had recovered from COVID-19.

The chain is built from TRBV3-1 (or the pseudogene TRBV3-2) and TRBJ2-1; 11 bases are shared with TRBD2. After removal of 6 bases from V and 7 bases from J, the junction contained 8 bases not matched to a gene. The CDR3 covers 15 residues. Germline CDR1 LGHDT, CDR2 YNNKEL (reference sequence). The CDR3 DNA reads TGTGCCAGCAGTCGACTAGCGGGGATGAGGAATGAGCAGTTCTTC. Encoded protein: CASSRLAGMRNEQFF.

The chain uses TRBV24-1 and TRBJ2-3; D may be TRBD2 (7 bases). This CDR3 comprises 15 residues. Per germline, CDR1 KGHDR and CDR2 SFDVKD. With 3 bases removed from V and 2 bases from J, the gap between germline ends came to 11 bases. CDR3 region: CATSDGGASTDTQYF. In nucleotides, the CDR3 is TGTGCCACCAGTGATGGGGGGGCCTCCACAGATACGCAGTATTTT.

The chain has TRBV2 and TRBJ1-5, with D possibly matching TRBD1 (6 bases). Germline-derived CDR1 and CDR2 are SNHLY and FYNNEI. There are 16 residues in the CDR3. The V end lost 3 bases, the J end lost 5 bases, and 17 bases lay between the germline ends. CDR3 residues: CASSERDTLLDQPQHF. The DNA for the CDR3 is TGTGCCAGCAGTGAGAGGGACACGTTATTGGATCAGCCCCAGCATTTT.

The chain employs TRBV6-5 and TRBJ1-2, with D possibly matching TRBD1 (5 bases). This CDR3 has 14 amino acids. CDR1 and CDR2 (germline): MNHEY, SVGAGI. The V end lost 7 bases, the J end lost 7 bases, and 19 bases lay between the germline ends. This CDR3 is CASNPGQGVLGYTF. In DNA form, the CDR3 reads TGTGCCAGCAACCCTGGGCAGGGTGTCCTTGGCTACACCTTC.

The chain has TRBV7-3 and TRBJ2-5; 9 bases line up with TRBD2. J was trimmed by 2 bases and V by 5 bases; bases with no gene match: 6. The CDR3 covers 15 residues. Per the germline V gene, CDR1 is SGHTA and CDR2 is FQGTGA. The CDR3 nucleotides read TGTGCCAGCAGCGGAAGCGGGGGGCCGCAAGAGACCCAGTACTTC. This codes for CASSGSGGPQETQYF.

V gene TRBV30 combines with J gene TRBJ1-2; D call uncertain. V was trimmed by 3 bases and J by 2 bases, leaving 10 bases between them. Germline loops: CDR1 GTSNPN, CDR2 SVGIG (reference sequence). The CDR3 spans 13 residues. The CDR3 nucleotides read TGTGCCTGGAGGCAGGTCCTAAACTATGGCTACACCTTC. Residues: CAWRQVLNYGYTF.

CDR3 DNA: TGTGCCACCAGTGCAGGAAATATCTATGGCTACACCTTC. This sequence encodes CATSAGNIYGYTF. This sequence joins TRBV24-1 and TRBJ1-2; no reliable D call. V lost 5 bases and J lost 4, with 10 bases in between. The CDR3 has 13 residues. Germline lookup yields CDR1 KGHDR and CDR2 SFDVKD.

The chain recombines TRBV6-5 with TRBJ1-4; no definite D call. The CDR3 loop spans 12 amino acids. The germline V and J ends were trimmed by 6 bases and 2 bases, with 4 bases remaining between them. Germline V CDR1 and CDR2: MNHEY, SVGAGI. The CDR3: CASRRTNEKLFF. The CDR3 DNA follows: TGTGCCAGCAGGCGTACTAATGAAAAACTGTTTTTT.

The chain uses TRBV9 and TRBJ1-1; 12 bases map to TRBD1. CDR1 SGDLS and CDR2 YYNGEE come from the germline V gene. CDR3 size: 17 residues. V was clipped by 0 bases and J by 4 bases; unmatched bases: 7. CDR3 in amino acids: CASSVGGTGGGGTEAFF. The CDR3 DNA reads as TGTGCCAGCAGCGTAGGTGGGACAGGGGGCGGTGGCACTGAAGCTTTCTTT.

This clone was found once. The chain employs TRBV21-1 and TRBJ2-7; TRBD2, the D gene given by the table, was not confirmed from the DNA. TRBV21-1 has pseudogene status. This CDR3 has 15 amino acids. As DNA, the CDR3 is TGTGCCAGCAGCAAAGGAGGACTAGCTTCGGGTGAGCAGTACTTC. It is translated as CASSKGGLASGEQYF.

V gene TRBV5-1 combines with J gene TRBJ2-1, with 11 bases that match TRBD2. The V and J ends lost 5 bases and 6 bases, in that order; junction bases with no gene match: 4. The V gene's germline CDR1 is SGHRS and CDR2 YFSETQ. This CDR3 has 14 amino acids. This chain's CDR3 is CASRPSGGINEQFF. CDR3 sequence (DNA): TGCGCCAGCAGACCTAGCGGGGGGATCAATGAGCAGTTCTTC.

The J gene is TRBJ2-3, the V gene TRBV4-1, with 9 positions matching TRBD2. This CDR3 spans 17 amino acids. V shed 3 bases and J 1 base; nucleotides not matched to a gene: 8. Germline loops: CDR1 MGHRA, CDR2 YSYEKL. CDR3 sequence: CASSQAPGGGGTDTQYF. The CDR3 DNA reads as TGCGCCAGCAGCCAGGCCCCTGGCGGGGGGGGCACAGATACGCAGTATTTT.

V is TRBV2 and J is TRBJ1-1; possibly TRBD1 for D (6 bases). Per germline, CDR1 SNHLY and CDR2 FYNNEI. Between the trimmed V and J ends, which lost 6 bases and 3 bases, there was a span of 20 bases. The CDR3 is made up of 16 amino acids. CDR3 coding DNA: TGTGCCAGCAGCAGAACTAAGACAGGAGATTACACTGAAGCTTTCTTT. Translation: CASSRTKTGDYTEAFF.

CDR3 nucleotides: TGTGCCAGCAGCCAGCAGCTAGCGGGGGGGCCTGGCGGGGAGCTGTTTTTT. This translates into CASSQQLAGGPGGELFF. The chain links TRBV14 to TRBJ2-2; 12 nucleotides match TRBD2. This CDR3 is built from 17 residues. V was clipped by 3 bases and J by 7 bases; unmatched bases: 9. The germline V gene has CDR1 SGHDN and CDR2 FVKESK.

The rearrangement joins TRBV6-5 to TRBJ2-7; tentative D call: TRBD1 (5 bases). The CDR3 has 13 amino acids. Germline CDR1 MNHEY, CDR2 SVGAGI. V lost 5 bases, J lost 2 bases, and 10 bases lay in between. The CDR3 sequence is CASSPGSPYEQYF. The CDR3 DNA is TGTGCCAGCAGTCCAGGGTCCCCCTACGAGCAGTACTTC.

The chain joins TRBV28 to TRBJ1-2, with D tentatively TRBD1 (6 bases). Between the trimmed V and J ends, which lost 7 bases and 1 base, there was a span of 16 bases. The CDR3 is 15 amino acids. Germline assignment: CDR1 MDHEN and CDR2 SYDVKM. DNA for the CDR3: TGTGCCAGCAACCTACAGGGAAACCTTAACTATGGCTACACCTTC. Translated: CASNLQGNLNYGYTF.

The V call is TRBV5-1, the J call TRBJ1-2; no definite D call. V lost 4 bases and J 8 bases, leaving 21 bases between the germline ends. Germline CDR1 SGHRS, CDR2 YFSETQ. This CDR3 has 15 amino acids. CDR3 residues: CASSPQGGNTVGYTF. DNA of the CDR3: TGCGCCAGCAGCCCCCAAGGCGGAAACACGGTGGGCTACACCTTC.

The chain couples TRBV5-1 to TRBJ2-2, with 10 bases lining up with TRBD1. The CDR3 loop spans 15 amino acids. Per the germline V gene, CDR1 is SGHRS and CDR2 is YFSETQ. The trim removed 2 bases at V and 5 bases at J, leaving 3 bases unmatched. The CDR3 here is CASSLDRGLTGELFF. The CDR3 DNA reads as TGCGCCAGCAGCTTAGACAGGGGGCTGACCGGGGAGCTGTTTTTT. Variable domain in full (rest from reference TRBV5-1 and TRBJ2-2): KAGVTQTPRYLIKTRGQQVTLSCSPISGHRSVSWYQQTPGQGLQFLFEYFSETQRNKGNFPGRFSGRQFSNSRSEMNVSTLELGDSALYLCASSLDRGLTGELFFGEGSRLTVL.

The chain employs TRBV14 and TRBJ1-1; D not resolved. CDR1 and CDR2 (germline): SGHDN, FVKESK. The length of the CDR3 is 14 residues. V lost 4 bases, J lost 5 bases, and 14 bases lay in between. The CDR3 here is CASSRPGTVTEAFF. CDR3 sequence (DNA): TGTGCCAGCAGCCGACCGGGAACGGTAACTGAAGCTTTCTTT. The full variable domain, its missing parts supplied by reference TRBV14 and TRBJ1-1, is EAGVTQFPSHSVIEKGQTVTLRCDPISGHDNLYWYRRVMGKEIKFLLHFVKESKQDESGMPNNRFLAERTGGTYSTLKVQPAELEDSGVYFCASSRPGTVTEAFFGQGTRLTVV.

The rearrangement links TRBV15 to TRBJ1-1; the D gene is possibly TRBD1 (6 bases). The germline V and J ends were trimmed by 5 bases and 7 bases, with 20 bases remaining between them. Germline assignment: CDR1 LNHNV and CDR2 YYDKDF (reference sequence). The CDR3 sequence is 15 residues long. In DNA form, the CDR3 reads TGTGCCACCAGCCGAAGGATGGGGACACAGGGTGAAGCTTTCTTT. Amino acid sequence: CATSRRMGTQGEAFF.

The V and J genes are TRBV19 and TRBJ1-6, with a weak D call TRBD1 (5 bases). Trimming removed 3 bases from V and 9 bases from J, with 9 bases in between. The CDR3 runs 13 residues. Per germline, CDR1 LNHDA and CDR2 SQIVND (reference sequence). CDR3 loop: CASSIPGGSPLHF. CDR3 nucleotides: TGTGCCAGTAGTATCCCGGGGGGTTCACCCCTCCACTTT.

This chain joins TRBV7-8 and TRBJ1-6, with a possible D match to TRBD1 (5 bases). The CDR3 is 17 residues long. Trimming cost V 1 base and J 6 bases, with 16 bases left between them. Per the germline V gene, CDR1 is SGHVS and CDR2 is FQNEAQ. CDR3 DNA sequence: TGTGCCAGCAGCTTAGGTATGGGGACTGGATCTAATTCACCCCTCCACTTT. This encodes CASSLGMGTGSNSPLHF.

With respect to this clone: At one boundary the junction diverges from the germline segment, which might be a read error. The chain carries TRBV19 and TRBJ1-5; D gene uncertain. Germline assignment: CDR1 LNHDA and CDR2 SQIVND (reference sequence). The CDR3 extends over 18 amino acids. The DNA of the CDR3 is TGTGCCAGTACTATAGACTCCGCGCCCCTTTATAGCAATCAGCCCCAGCATTTT. Translated: CASTIDSAPLYSNQPQHF.

The rearrangement joins TRBV28 to TRBJ1-2; D possibly corresponds to TRBD1 (5 bases). V was shortened by 6 bases and J by 11 bases, with 25 bases between the two germline ends. From germline, CDR1 is MDHEN and CDR2 SYDVKM. CDR3 length equals 15 residues. CDR3 region: CASSPGGSRNFGYTF. The CDR3 DNA reads TGTGCCAGCAGCCCCGGGGGTTCCCGTAACTTTGGGTACACCTTC.

This clone was counted a single time. In nucleotides, the CDR3 is TGTGCCAGCAGTGATACGATCCGGGACAGGGGGCGTTTAAATGAGCAGTTCTTC. It specifies CASSDTIRDRGRLNEQFF. The chain uses TRBV2 and TRBJ2-1; 12 bases are a match to TRBD1. The V gene's germline CDR1 is SNHLY and CDR2 FYNNEI. V lost 3 bases to trimming and J lost 7 bases; unmatched junction nucleotides: 13. The CDR3 consists of 18 residues.

The chain combines TRBV3-1 (or the pseudogene TRBV3-2) with TRBJ2-5; TRBD1 matches 8 bases. V was clipped by 8 bases and J by 5 bases; unmatched bases: 7. Per the germline V gene, CDR1 is LGHDT and CDR2 is YNNKEL (reference sequence). This CDR3 has 13 amino acids. In DNA form, the CDR3 reads TGTGCCAGCCTTCGAGACAGGGGCGAGACCCAGTACTTC. It is translated as CASLRDRGETQYF.

This chain links TRBV19 with TRBJ1-1; 8 bases line up with TRBD1. The CDR3 length is 15 residues. The germline CDR1 and CDR2 sequences are LNHDA and SQIVND (reference sequence). With 5 bases clipped from V and 5 bases from J, the junction kept 10 bases outside the gene matches. Here the CDR3 reads CASSWSGGEWTEAFF. In DNA form, the CDR3 reads TGTGCCAGTAGTTGGTCAGGGGGCGAGTGGACTGAAGCTTTCTTT. The full variable domain, its missing parts supplied by reference TRBV19 and TRBJ1-1, is DGGITQSPKYLFRKEGQNVTLSCEQNLNHDAMYWYRQDPGQGLRLIYYSQIVNDFQKGDIAEGYSVSREKKESFPLTVTSAQKNPTAFYLCASSWSGGEWTEAFFGQGTRLTVV.